This T cell receptor beta chain is drawn from a study of CD8 T cell repertoires and HIV-1 epitope variants. Study-wide background: Each of Twenty-five Gag and Nef epitope peptides stimulated a separate culture. An uncultured baseline aliquot held 1M T cells.

The assay was immunoSEQ multiplex PCR, and TCRdb's table has in-frame clones only and misses some. This table has over a thousand clones, over 60% appearing once. V lost 5 bases to trimming and J lost 5 bases, with 9 bases between them. The CDR3 has 12 amino acids. Germline CDR1 is MNHNY and CDR2 is SVGAGI (reference sequence). Comments on this clone: As yet, its antigen is unknown.

The chain has TRBV6-6 and TRBJ2-5, with D possibly being TRBD1 or TRBD2 (7 bases each). This sequence was found in a male donor with HIV. Source material: cultured CD8+ T cells derived from PBMCs. The CDR3 DNA is TGTGCCAGCAGTCAGGGGGGGGAGACCCAGTACTTC. Translation gives CASSQGGETQYF.